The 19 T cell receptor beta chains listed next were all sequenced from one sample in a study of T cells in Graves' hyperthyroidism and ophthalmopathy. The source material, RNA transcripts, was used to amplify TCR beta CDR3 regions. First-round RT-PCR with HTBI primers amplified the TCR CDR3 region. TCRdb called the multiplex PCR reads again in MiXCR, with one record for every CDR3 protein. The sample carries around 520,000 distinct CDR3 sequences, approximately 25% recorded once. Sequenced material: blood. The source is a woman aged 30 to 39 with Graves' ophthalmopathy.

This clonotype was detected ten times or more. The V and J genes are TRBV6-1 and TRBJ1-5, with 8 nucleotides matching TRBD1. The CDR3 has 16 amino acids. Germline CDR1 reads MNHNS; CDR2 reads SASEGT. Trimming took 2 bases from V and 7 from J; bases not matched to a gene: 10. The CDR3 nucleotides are TGTGCCAGCAGTGAACGCAGGGGGCGGGGGGAACAGCCCCAGCATTTT. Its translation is CASSERRGRGEQPQHF.

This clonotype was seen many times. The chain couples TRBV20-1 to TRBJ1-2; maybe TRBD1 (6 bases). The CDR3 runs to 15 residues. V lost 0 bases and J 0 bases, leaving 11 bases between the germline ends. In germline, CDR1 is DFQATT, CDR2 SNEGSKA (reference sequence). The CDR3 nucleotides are TGCAGTGCTAGAGACAGGGGTCCGTCTAACTATGGCTACACCTTC. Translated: CSARDRGPSNYGYTF.

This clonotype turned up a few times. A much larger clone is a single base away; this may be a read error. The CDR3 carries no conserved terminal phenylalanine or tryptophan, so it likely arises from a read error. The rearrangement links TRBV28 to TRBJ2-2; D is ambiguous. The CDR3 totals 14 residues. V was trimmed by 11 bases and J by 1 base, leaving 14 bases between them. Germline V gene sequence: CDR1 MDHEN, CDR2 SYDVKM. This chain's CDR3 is CASGRTLNTGELFL. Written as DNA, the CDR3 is TGTGCCTCCGGTCGGACCTTGAACACCGGGGAGCTGTTTTTG.

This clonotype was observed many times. For the CDR3, the DNA is TGTGCCAGCAGTGTACCCGGGGCGGAAGCTTTCTTT. It codes for CASSVPGAEAFF. The chain is built from TRBV6-1 and TRBJ1-1, with D maybe TRBD1 (5 bases). CDR3 length equals 12 residues. Germline loops: CDR1 MNHNS, CDR2 SASEGT. V dropped 4 bases and J dropped 8 bases, with 11 bases sitting between them.

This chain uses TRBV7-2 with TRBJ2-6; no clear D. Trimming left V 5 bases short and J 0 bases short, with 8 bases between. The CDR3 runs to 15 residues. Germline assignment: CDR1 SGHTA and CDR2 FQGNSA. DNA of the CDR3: TGTGCCAGCAGCAGATCGACCTCTGGGGCCAACGTCCTGACTTTC. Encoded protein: CASSRSTSGANVLTF. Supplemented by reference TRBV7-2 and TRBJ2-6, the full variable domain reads GAGVSQSPSNKVTEKGKDVELRCDPISGHTALYWYRQSLGQGLEFLIYFQGNSAPDKSGLPSDRFSAERTGGSVSTLTIQRTQQEDSAVYLCASSRSTSGANVLTFGAGSRLTVL.

CDR3 sequence reads: CASSPTAGGPWETQYF. The CDR3 DNA reads as TGTGCCAGCAGTCCCACCGCGGGGGGGCCTTGGGAGACCCAGTACTTC. The V call is TRBV6-1, the J call TRBJ2-5, with 9 bases lining up with TRBD2. CDR1 and CDR2 (germline): MNHNS, SASEGT. The length of the CDR3 is 16 residues. The V gene end was trimmed by 5 bases and the J gene end by 5 bases; junction bases not matched to a gene: 12.

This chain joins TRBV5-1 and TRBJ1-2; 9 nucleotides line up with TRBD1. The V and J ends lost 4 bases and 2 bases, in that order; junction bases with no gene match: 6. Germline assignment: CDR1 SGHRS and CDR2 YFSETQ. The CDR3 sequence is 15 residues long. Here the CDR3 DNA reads TGCGCCAGCAGCATCACGACAGGGGGGAACTATGGCTACACCTTC. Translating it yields CASSITTGGNYGYTF.

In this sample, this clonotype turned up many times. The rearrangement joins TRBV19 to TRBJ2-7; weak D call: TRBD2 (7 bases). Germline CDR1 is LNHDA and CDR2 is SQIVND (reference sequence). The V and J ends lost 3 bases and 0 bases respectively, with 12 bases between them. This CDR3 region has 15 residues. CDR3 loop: CASSIEGGPSYEQYF. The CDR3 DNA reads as TGTGCCAGTAGTATCGAGGGGGGGCCCTCCTACGAGCAGTACTTC.

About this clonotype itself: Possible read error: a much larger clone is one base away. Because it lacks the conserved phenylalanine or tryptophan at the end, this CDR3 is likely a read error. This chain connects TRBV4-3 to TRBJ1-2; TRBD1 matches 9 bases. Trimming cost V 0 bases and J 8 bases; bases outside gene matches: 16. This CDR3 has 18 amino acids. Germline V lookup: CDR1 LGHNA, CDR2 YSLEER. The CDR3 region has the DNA TGCGCCAGCAGCCAAGAGGGGCCTGGGGGACAGGGCACAGGAGGCTACACCTCC. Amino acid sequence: CASSQEGPGGQGTGGYTS.

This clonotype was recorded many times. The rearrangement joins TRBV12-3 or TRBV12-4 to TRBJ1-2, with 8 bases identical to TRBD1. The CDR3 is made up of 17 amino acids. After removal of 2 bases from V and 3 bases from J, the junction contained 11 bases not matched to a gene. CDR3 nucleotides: TGTGCCAGCAGTTTAAGAGGTCGGGACAGGAACGACTATGGCTACACCTTC. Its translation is CASSLRGRDRNDYGYTF.

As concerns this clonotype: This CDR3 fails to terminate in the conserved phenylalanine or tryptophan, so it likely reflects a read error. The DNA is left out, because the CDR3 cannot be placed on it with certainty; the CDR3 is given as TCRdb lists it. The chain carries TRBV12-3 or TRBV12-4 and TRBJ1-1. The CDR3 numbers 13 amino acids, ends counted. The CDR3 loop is CASSLGEWTEACY.

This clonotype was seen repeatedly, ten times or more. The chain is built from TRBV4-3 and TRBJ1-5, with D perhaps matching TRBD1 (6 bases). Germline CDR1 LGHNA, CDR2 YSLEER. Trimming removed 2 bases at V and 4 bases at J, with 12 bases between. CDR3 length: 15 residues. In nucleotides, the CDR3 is TGCGCCAGCAGCCAATCCCAGGGGATAAATCAGCCCCAGCATTTT. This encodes CASSQSQGINQPQHF.

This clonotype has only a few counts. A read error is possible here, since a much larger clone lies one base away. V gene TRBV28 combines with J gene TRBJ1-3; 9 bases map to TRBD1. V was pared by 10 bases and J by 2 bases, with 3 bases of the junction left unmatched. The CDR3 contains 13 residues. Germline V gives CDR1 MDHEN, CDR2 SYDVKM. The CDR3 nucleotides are TGTGCCATCACAGGGGGCACTGGAAACACCATATATTTT. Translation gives CAITGGTGNTIYF.

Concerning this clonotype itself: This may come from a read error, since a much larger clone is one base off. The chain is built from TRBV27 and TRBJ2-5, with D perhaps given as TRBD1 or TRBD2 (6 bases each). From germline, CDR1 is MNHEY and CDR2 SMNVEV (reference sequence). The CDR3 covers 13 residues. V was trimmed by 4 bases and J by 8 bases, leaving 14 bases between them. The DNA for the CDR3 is TGTGCCAGCAGTTCCCAAAGGGGGGATACCCAGTACTTC. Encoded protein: CASSSQRGDTQYF.

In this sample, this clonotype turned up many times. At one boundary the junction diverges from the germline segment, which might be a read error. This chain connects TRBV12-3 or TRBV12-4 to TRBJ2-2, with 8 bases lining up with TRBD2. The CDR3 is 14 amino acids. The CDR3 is CASRTSANTEELFF. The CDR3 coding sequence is TGTGCCAGCAGGACTAGCGCGAACACCGAGGAGCTGTTTTTT.

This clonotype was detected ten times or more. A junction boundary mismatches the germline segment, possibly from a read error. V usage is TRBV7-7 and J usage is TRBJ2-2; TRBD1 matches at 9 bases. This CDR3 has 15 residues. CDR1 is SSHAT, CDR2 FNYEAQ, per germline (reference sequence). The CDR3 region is CASSLGTGITGELFF. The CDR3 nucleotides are TGTGCTAGCAGCTTAGGGACAGGGATCACCGGGGAGCTGTTTTTT.

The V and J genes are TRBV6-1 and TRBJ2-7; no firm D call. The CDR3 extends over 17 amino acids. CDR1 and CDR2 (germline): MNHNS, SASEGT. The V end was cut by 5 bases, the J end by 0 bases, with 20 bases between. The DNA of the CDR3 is TGTGCCAGCAGTCCTCTATTAAGACGGGCGAGCTCCTACGAGCAGTACTTC. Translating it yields CASSPLLRRASSYEQYF.

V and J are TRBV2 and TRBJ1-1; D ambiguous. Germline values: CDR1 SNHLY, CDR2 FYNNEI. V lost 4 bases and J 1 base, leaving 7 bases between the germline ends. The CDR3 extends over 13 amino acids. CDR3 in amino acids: CASSALTNTEAFF. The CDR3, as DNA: TGTGCCAGCAGTGCACTAACGAACACTGAAGCTTTCTTT.

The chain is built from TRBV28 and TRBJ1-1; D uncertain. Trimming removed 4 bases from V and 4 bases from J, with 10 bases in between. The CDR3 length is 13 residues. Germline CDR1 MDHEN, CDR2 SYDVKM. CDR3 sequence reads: CASSSGYGTEAFF. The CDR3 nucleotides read TGTGCCAGCAGTTCGGGGTATGGCACTGAAGCTTTCTTT. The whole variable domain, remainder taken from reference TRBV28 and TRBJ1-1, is DVKVTQSSRYLVKRTGEKVFLECVQDMDHENMFWYRQDPGLGLRLIYFSYDVKMKEKGDIPEGYSVSREKKERFSLILESASTNQTSMYLCASSSGYGTEAFFGQGTRLTVV.